Below, 14 T cell receptor beta chains from the same sample are listed, as sequenced in a study of regulatory T cells in long-lasting Graves disease. Combining iRepertoire HTBI primers with Arm-PCR of CDR3 regions, the authors built TCR beta libraries. TCRdb re-derived calls from the multiplex PCR reads in MiXCR, one entry per CDR3 protein. The repertoire has about 200,000 distinct CDR3 sequences, around 20% of them found once; the top ten carry 12%. As to time point: newly diagnosed GD, antithyroid drugs for less than 3 months. Making the TCR library involved RNA that had been extracted from PBMCs. These data also formed part of another study, on T cells in Graves' hyperthyroidism and ophthalmopathy.

Sequenced material: peripheral blood mononuclear cells (PBMCs), taken at new diagnosis, from a patient treated with antithyroid drugs. The source of these receptors is a woman between 25 and 40 years old with Graves disease.

In the case of this clonotype: This clone may be a read error of a much larger clone one base away. The rearrangement links TRBV10-2 to TRBJ2-7; TRBD2 is a possible D gene (5 bases). The CDR3 consists of 13 residues. Germline V gene sequence: CDR1 WSHSY, CDR2 SAAADI. Trimming stripped 5 bases from V and 8 bases from J, with 16 bases between. CDR3 sequence (DNA): TGCGCCAGCAGTCCCGGGATTCGCGGCCAGCAGTACTTC. Its translation is CASSPGIRGQQYF.

This clonotype was counted ten times or more. V gene TRBV5-1 combines with J gene TRBJ2-1; TRBD2 matches 16 bases. The CDR3 consists of 16 residues. Germline V CDR1 and CDR2: SGHRS, YFSETQ. With 6 bases clipped from V and 7 bases from J, the junction kept 7 bases outside the gene matches. CDR3 region: CASTPGGLAGGNEQFF. CDR3 in DNA: TGCGCCAGCACCCCAGGGGGACTAGCGGGAGGGAATGAGCAGTTCTTC.

The sample holds many counts of this clonotype. The V gene is TRBV2, the J gene TRBJ1-5, with a possible D match to TRBD1 (5 bases). V was shortened by 6 bases and J by 3 bases, with 21 bases between the two germline ends. This CDR3 is 17 amino acids long. Per germline, CDR1 SNHLY and CDR2 FYNNEI. The DNA for the CDR3 is TGTGCCAGCAGGGGGGTAGGGCGCTTACTCTCCAATCAGCCCCAGCATTTT. Translation: CASRGVGRLLSNQPQHF.

This clonotype has a count of ten or more. The chain has TRBV27 and TRBJ2-2; no firm D call. Trimming left V 6 bases short and J 4 bases short, with 6 bases between. CDR1 MNHEY and CDR2 SMNVEV come from the germline V gene (reference sequence). The CDR3 runs 12 residues. The CDR3: CASSPLTGELFF. DNA of the CDR3: TGTGCCAGCAGCCCCCTCACCGGGGAGCTGTTTTTT.

Many counts were recorded for this clonotype. The chain uses TRBV3-1 and TRBJ2-5; 8 bases are shared with TRBD1. Germline-derived CDR1 and CDR2 are LGHDT and YNNKEL (reference sequence). This CDR3 spans 13 amino acids. With V trimmed by 8 bases and J by 2 bases, 4 bases remained unmatched. As DNA, the CDR3 is TGTGCCAGCTCGAGGACAGGGCAAGAGACCCAGTACTTC. Translation: CASSRTGQETQYF.

This clonotype was picked up many times. The chain combines TRBV15 with TRBJ2-5; no definite D call. Germline lookup yields CDR1 LNHNV and CDR2 YYDKDF (reference sequence). V was pared by 6 bases and J by 5 bases, with 13 bases between. The CDR3 runs to 13 residues. This CDR3 is CATRVILSETQYF. The CDR3, as DNA: TGTGCCACCAGGGTCATTCTTTCGGAGACCCAGTACTTC.

With regard to this clonotype: A far larger clone is off by one base, so a read error is likely. The chain has TRBV12-3 or TRBV12-4 and TRBJ2-3, with D perhaps matching TRBD2 (7 bases). Matching the DNA end better, TRBJ2-1 makes the J call doubtful. This CDR3 is 16 amino acids long. CDR3 DNA sequence: TGTGCCAGCAGTCTCTTGGTGGGGGGGCCCTACGATGAGCAGTTCTTC. Protein product: CASSLLVGGPYDEQFF.

This clonotype was seen more than once but under ten times. This sequence may be a read error, since a much larger clone differs from it by one base. The chain combines TRBV7-9 with TRBJ1-1; 8 bases fit TRBD1. Germline loops: CDR1 SEHNR, CDR2 FQNEAQ (reference sequence). The CDR3 is 16 residues long. Written as DNA, the CDR3 is TGTGCCGGCAGCATCGGACAGGGTTACATGAACACTGAAGCTTTCTTT. It yields the protein CAGSIGQGYMNTEAFF.

This clonotype was picked up many times. V gene TRBV24-1 combines with J gene TRBJ1-1, with D perhaps TRBD1 (6 bases). With 9 bases removed from V and 4 bases from J, the gap between germline ends came to 11 bases. The length of the CDR3 is 12 residues. Germline CDR1 reads KGHDR; CDR2 reads SFDVKD. The CDR3 loop reads CATAGTFTEAFF. The CDR3 DNA reads TGTGCCACCGCCGGGACATTCACTGAAGCTTTCTTT.

This clonotype was detected many times. V and J are TRBV19 and TRBJ1-4, with D maybe TRBD1 (5 bases). Germline V lookup: CDR1 LNHDA, CDR2 SQIVND (reference sequence). This CDR3 is built from 13 residues. V lost 10 bases to trimming and J lost 2 bases, with 11 bases between them. The CDR3 coding sequence is TGTGCCACCTTCGGGGGGACTAATGAAAAACTGTTTTTT. Residues: CATFGGTNEKLFF.

In its sample, this clonotype was seen many times. V and J are TRBV7-9 and TRBJ1-6, with D unclear. In germline, CDR1 is SEHNR, CDR2 FQNEAQ (reference sequence). The CDR3 covers 14 residues. Trimming removed 5 bases at V and 10 bases at J, with 15 bases between. The CDR3 is CASSPPDGESPLHF. CDR3 nucleotides: TGTGCCAGCAGCCCCCCGGATGGGGAATCACCCCTCCACTTT.

Ten or more counts support this clonotype. The gene calls are TRBV18 and TRBJ1-1; maybe TRBD1 (5 bases). Trimming took off 2 bases at V and 3 bases at J, with 13 bases between the two ends. The CDR3 runs 15 residues. In germline, CDR1 is KGHSH, CDR2 LQKENI. CDR3 region: CASSPLGEMDTEAFF. The CDR3 DNA reads TGTGCCAGCTCACCATTGGGGGAGATGGACACTGAAGCTTTCTTT.

This clonotype was detected ten times or more. The V and J genes are TRBV20-1 and TRBJ2-7, with D possibly being TRBD1 (5 bases). Trimming cost V 3 bases and J 2 bases, with 11 bases left between them. This CDR3 contains 13 residues. Germline CDR1 reads DFQATT; CDR2 reads SNEGSKA (reference sequence). CDR3 in DNA: TGCAGTGCTAGTCTAGGGGCGACCTACGAGCAGTACTTC. It yields the protein CSASLGATYEQYF.

This chain links TRBV27 with TRBJ2-7, with no clear D. V was trimmed by 2 bases and J by 4 bases, leaving 15 bases between them. Germline CDR1 MNHEY, CDR2 SMNVEV (reference sequence). This CDR3 contains 15 residues. The CDR3 loop is CASSLESGTPYEQYF. The CDR3 DNA reads as TGTGCCAGCAGTTTAGAGTCCGGTACACCGTACGAGCAGTACTTC.